The rows below give T cell receptor beta chains drawn from one sample of a study of PD-1 blockade in classical Hodgkin lymphoma. TCRdb keeps only in-frame clones here, not all; method: immunoSEQ multiplex PCR. Counted here are 4,200 or so clones, about 91% occurring once; the ten biggest clones make up around 0.88%. Sequencing used CD4+ T cells from blood, obtained at baseline. All receptors derive from a human donor with classical Hodgkin lymphoma. Each CDR3 is given with its conserved first and last residue. The D gene is left open where the match is weak. Clone sizes are given selectively: once, few, many, or a class where the clone is expanded.

j_call,d_call,v_call,cdr3_length,clone_size,cdr3_nt,cdr3_aa
TRBJ1-2,-,TRBV5-1,13,few,TGCGCCAGCAGCTTGTCCGGAAACTATGGCTACACCTTC,CASSLSGNYGYTF
TRBJ2-7,-,TRBV29-1,12,-,TGCAGCGTTTCAGGGTTTTCCTACGAGCAGTACTTC,CSVSGFSYEQYF
TRBJ2-3,-,TRBV7-6,15,-,TGTGCCAGCAGCTTAGAAACAGCTAGCACAGATACGCAGTATTTT,CASSLETASTDTQYF
TRBJ1-1,-,TRBV19,15,-,TGTGCCAGTAGTATTAGGGTCAGGGGGAACACTGAAGCTTTCTTT,CASSIRVRGNTEAFF
TRBJ2-5,TRBD1,TRBV5-1,15,-,TGCGCCAGCAGCTTGCTGACAGGGGCGCAAGAGACCCAGTACTTC,CASSLLTGAQETQYF
TRBJ1-4,-,TRBV5-4,15,-,TGTGCCAGCAGCGCCGGGGGGTCCACTAATGAAAAACTGTTTTTT,CASSAGGSTNEKLFF
TRBJ1-5,-,TRBV5-1,15,-,TGCGCCAGCAGCATAGGACCCGAGAATAATCAGCCCCAGCATTTT,CASSIGPENNQPQHF
TRBJ1-6,-,TRBV7-9,17,few,TGTGCCAGCAGCTTAGGTGTAGCGGGGGTCAGGGCGCCGAAGCTCCACTTT,CASSLGVAGVRAPKLHF
TRBJ1-1,-,TRBV7-9,17,-,TGTGCCAGCAGCTGGCCTAGGTCCCAACCGACAGATATTGAAGCTTTCTTT,CASSWPRSQPTDIEAFF
TRBJ2-7,-,TRBV6-4,15,-,TGTGCCAGCAGTGACTCGAGTGGGACCTTTTACGAGCAGTACTTC,CASSDSSGTFYEQYF
TRBJ2-4,-,TRBV4-1,15,once,TGCGCCAGCAGCCAAGCCCAGGTAGCCAAAAACATTCAGTACTTC,CASSQAQVAKNIQYF
TRBJ1-2,-,TRBV20-1,11,-,TGCAGTGCTAGTCGTCCCTATGGCTACACCTTC,CSASRPYGYTF
TRBJ2-6,-,TRBV7-4,19,-,TGTGCCAGCAGCGGACACCCTTCAGCTCAACAAAGTCGGGCCAACGTCCTGACTTTC,CASSGHPSAQQSRANVLTF
TRBJ1-3,TRBD1,TRBV6-5,16,-,TGTGCCAGCAGTTACCTCGGACAGGGGAAGGGAAACACCATATATTTT,CASSYLGQGKGNTIYF
TRBJ2-7,-,TRBV19,16,-,TGTGCCAGTAGTATAGCCCTAGCGGAGGGGGCCTACGAGCAGTACTTC,CASSIALAEGAYEQYF
TRBJ1-1,-,TRBV12-5,16,-,TGTGCTAGTGGTTTGGTACGACGGGGCTTGAACACTGAAGCTTTCTTT,CASGLVRRGLNTEAFF
TRBJ2-1,-,TRBV11-2,16,-,TGTGCCAGCAGCCCACGACCCCTACGATATTACAATGAGCAGTTCTTC,CASSPRPLRYYNEQFF
TRBJ1-1,-,TRBV5-1,14,-,TGCGCCAGCAGCTTGGGCAGGGGTTTTACTGAAGCTTTCTTT,CASSLGRGFTEAFF
TRBJ1-1,-,TRBV5-1,14,-,TGCGCCAGCAGGAATGACCCCGCGGGGGCTGAAGCTTTCTTT,CASRNDPAGAEAFF
TRBJ2-3,-,TRBV5-6,14,-,TGTGCCAGCAGATTGGCGGGGTTCACAGATACGCAGTATTTT,CASRLAGFTDTQYF
TRBJ2-3,-,TRBV29-1,11,-,TGCAGCGTCCGACTTCAAGATACGCAGTATTTT,CSVRLQDTQYF
TRBJ1-5,-,TRBV15,14,-,TGTGCCACCAGTCACGGGGGTAATCATCAGCCCCAGCATTTT,CATSHGGNHQPQHF
TRBJ2-7,TRBD1,TRBV7-9,14,-,TGTGCCAGCAGCTTCGGGACAGGGACCTACGAGCAGTACTTC,CASSFGTGTYEQYF
TRBJ1-5,-,TRBV10-3,13,-,TGTGCCATCCGGGGGCAGTCGGATCAGCCCCAGCATTTT,CAIRGQSDQPQHF
TRBJ2-6,-,TRBV5-1,16,once,TGCGCCAGCAGCTCAGAGACAGGATCTGGGGCCAACGTCCTGACTTTC,CASSSETGSGANVLTF
TRBJ1-3,-,TRBV2,12,-,TGTGCCAGCAATAGAGCGGGAAACACCATATATTTT,CASNRAGNTIYF
TRBJ1-1,TRBD1,TRBV11-2,15,-,TGTGCCAGCAGTTTTTCCGGGACAGGGACCACTGAAGCTTTCTTT,CASSFSGTGTTEAFF
TRBJ2-5,-,TRBV5-4,14,-,TGTGCCAGCAGCTTGGGTCCTGCTCAAGAGACCCAGTACTTC,CASSLGPAQETQYF
TRBJ1-6,-,TRBV6-8,14,-,TGTGCCAGCAGTTACTACTCGACAGATTCACCCCTCCACTTT,CASSYYSTDSPLHF
TRBJ2-2,-,TRBV7-2,15,-,TGTGCCAGCAGCTTATTTGAGAAGAACGCCGGGGAGCTGTTTTTT,CASSLFEKNAGELFF
TRBJ2-3,TRBD2,TRBV7-3,16,-,TGTGCCAGCAGCTTAAGTAGCGGGGGCGGTTCCGGTACGCAGTATTTT,CASSLSSGGGSGTQYF
TRBJ2-3,-,TRBV13,15,once,TGTGCCAGCGGGCTCAACCGAGGACCCGCAGATACGCAGTATTTT,CASGLNRGPADTQYF
TRBJ2-5,-,TRBV5-1,13,few,TGCGCCAGCAGCTCCCAGGGTGGAGAGACCCAGTACTTC,CASSSQGGETQYF
TRBJ2-1,TRBD2,TRBV19,17,-,TGTGCCAGTAGTCTTTTAGCGGGCAAGAGCTCCTACAATGAGCAGTTCTTC,CASSLLAGKSSYNEQFF
TRBJ2-1,TRBD1,TRBV18,16,-,TGTGCCAGCTCACCACGAAACGGACAGGGGGCGGATGAGCAGTTCTTC,CASSPRNGQGADEQFF
TRBJ1-2,-,TRBV5-1,14,-,TGCGCCAGCAGCGGGCTGGAGGTAGAGAATGGCTACACCTTC,CASSGLEVENGYTF
TRBJ1-2,-,TRBV5-1,14,-,TGCGCCAGCAGCTTGGGCCCGGGGTCTTCTGGCTACACCTTC,CASSLGPGSSGYTF
TRBJ2-7,TRBD1,TRBV11-1,14,-,TGTGCCAGCACCGTAGACAGGGTTGGCCACGAGCAGTACTTC,CASTVDRVGHEQYF
TRBJ1-3,-,TRBV9,16,-,TGTGCCAGCAGCGTAGGGCCCGGCGGCTCTGGAAACACCATATATTTT,CASSVGPGGSGNTIYF
TRBJ2-2,-,TRBV11-2,17,-,TGTGCCAGCACCTGGCTCACGGGGGGCGCGCTCTCCGGGGAGCTGTTTTTT,CASTWLTGGALSGELFF
TRBJ1-1,-,TRBV7-9,13,-,TGTGCCAGCCGCAGGGGAGTGAACACTGAAGCTTTCTTT,CASRRGVNTEAFF
TRBJ2-5,-,TRBV5-1,15,-,TGCGCCAGCAGCGCAACACAGGGTAGCCGGGAGACCCAGTACTTC,CASSATQGSRETQYF
TRBJ1-1,-,TRBV7-3,14,few,TGTGCCAGCAGCTTGGAGGGCCTGAACACTGAAGCTTTCTTT,CASSLEGLNTEAFF
TRBJ1-4,TRBD1,TRBV2,12,-,TGTGCCGGGACAGGGGAGGGTGAAAAACTGTTTTTT,CAGTGEGEKLFF
TRBJ1-1,-,TRBV28,15,-,TGTGCCAGCACCACACTGGGTTTGGGGAGCACTGAAGCTTTCTTT,CASTTLGLGSTEAFF
TRBJ1-4,TRBD1,TRBV5-1,15,-,TGCGCCAGCAGCTTTGGACAGGCCTCTACTGAAAAACTGTTTTTT,CASSFGQASTEKLFF
TRBJ1-2,TRBD1,TRBV5-1,14,-,TGCGCCAGCAGCAAACAGGGGGCAGTAGGAGGCTACACCTTC,CASSKQGAVGGYTF
TRBJ2-7,TRBD2,TRBV10-2,19,once,TGCGCCAGCACTCCCTTAGGGGGGGCTAGCGGGGGGCTTACCTACGAGCAGTACTTC,CASTPLGGASGGLTYEQYF
TRBJ1-6,-,TRBV6-5,14,-,TGCGCCAGCAGCGTCCAGGGTTACCATTCACCCCTCCACTTT,CASSVQGYHSPLHF
TRBJ1-1,-,TRBV9,15,-,TGTGCCAGCAGCGTAGATTTGGGGACAAACACTGAAGCTTTCTTT,CASSVDLGTNTEAFF
TRBJ2-2,-,TRBV7-9,11,-,TGTGCCAGCAGCTTACTCGGGGGGCTGTTTTTT,CASSLLGGLFF